This T cell receptor (beta chain) comes out of a study of T cells in Graves' hyperthyroidism and ophthalmopathy. This clonotype appeared once. There were TCR beta CDR3 regions amplified from RNA transcripts. Carried out on the TCR CDR3, a first-round RT-PCR used the HTBI primer set. TCRdb itself ran the multiplex PCR reads through MiXCR, one entry per CDR3 protein. The table shows under 750,000 distinct CDR3 sequences, with around 20% occurring only once. Trimming removed 2 bases at V and 9 bases at J, with 11 bases between. The CDR3 has 14 residues. The germline V gene has CDR1 LNHDA and CDR2 SQIVND (reference sequence).

The J gene is TRBJ1-6, the V gene TRBV19, with D perhaps TRBD1 (6 bases). Sequencing was done on a sample of blood. The source of this sequence is a woman between 45 and 60 years old with Graves' hyperthyroidism that later progressed to Graves' ophthalmopathy. Written as DNA, the CDR3 is TGTGCCAGTAGTATAACAGGGAACGTTTCACCCCTCCACTTT. This translates into CASSITGNVSPLHF.